This record covers a single T cell receptor beta chain. Its antigen is currently not known. The sample holds no much larger clone one base away, and base qualities are not on file. Its CDR3 holds 15 amino acids, cysteine through phenylalanine. Only CDR3 DNA remains: 45 bases, in frame from the first base. V ends up 5 bases short and J 7 bases short, with an unmatched junction base count of 8. For CDR1 and CDR2, the germline V gene lists SGHTA and FQGNSA. The record originates from a study of CD8+CD57+ T cells in acquired aplastic anemia (dated by TCRdb to 2016 to 2018). Study-level background: On average, sorted CD4+ and CD8+ cells yielded around 3.4 ug of extracted DNA, with a range of about 0.17 to 27.4 ug. Healthy donor samples averaged about 10 million reads for CD4+ and roughly 11 million for CD8+ cells.

Profiling of TCR beta VDJ combinations and CDR3 sequences used genomic DNA as the template. TCR repertoire sequencing was run on an Illumina HiSeq 2000. The paper's processing steps were these. TRBV/TRBJ rearrangement plots, CDR3 size and DJ length profiles, and Simpson's diversity index were used to evaluate the repertoires. Whichever DNA sequence was most abundant in the deep sequencing data was defined as the immunodominant clone. CDR3 amino acid sequences were checked for sharing between subjects and were compared against published repertoires and the VDJdb database. TCRdb reworked the public reads: Q25 trimming with fastp, MiXCR clone assembly, productive beta chains retained. Every distinct CDR3 protein forms one entry, paired with its most common genes and DNA. These V and J calls rely on TCRdb rather than the paper's analysis. The sample table lists 350,000 to 450,000 distinct CDR3 sequences, roughly 64% of them with a count of one. The top ten clones comprise less than 4% of the sample.

General study outcomes and caveats: Patients and healthy controls showed no significant difference in CD8+ Simpson's diversity (P=0.060). Nearly 30 CD8+ CDR3 sequences were found in both patients and controls but appeared to be highly expressed in patients and within the immunodominant clones of the patients.

The study deep-sequenced TCR repertoires of sorted CD4+ and CD8+ blood T cells from severe aplastic anemia patients and healthy subjects. Ficoll-Paque density gradient centrifugation was used to isolate peripheral blood mononuclear cells. Before DNA extraction, CD4+ and CD8+ T cells were sorted by FACS or by magnetic beads. The chain couples TRBV7-2 to TRBJ1-4; 9 of the junction bases match TRBD1. Material: sorted CD4+, CD8+, or CD8+CD57+ T cells (not recorded which) from PBMCs. This receptor was identified in a human donor in good health, serving as a control. The CDR3 region reads CASSLKQGAGEKLFF. The nucleotide sequence is given as TGTGCCAGCAGCCTCAAACAGGGGGCGGGTGAAAAACTGTTTTTT.